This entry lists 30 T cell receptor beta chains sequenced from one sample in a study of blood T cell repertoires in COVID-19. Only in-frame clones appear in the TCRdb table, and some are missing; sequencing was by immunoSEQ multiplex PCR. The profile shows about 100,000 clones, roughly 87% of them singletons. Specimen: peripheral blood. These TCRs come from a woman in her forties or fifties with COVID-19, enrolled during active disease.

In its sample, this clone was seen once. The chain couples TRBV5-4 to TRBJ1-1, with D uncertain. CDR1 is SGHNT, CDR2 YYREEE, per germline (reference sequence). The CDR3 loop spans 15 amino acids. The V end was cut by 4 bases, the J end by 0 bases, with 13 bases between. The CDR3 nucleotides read TGTGCCAGCAGCCCTTTAATGGGCCTGAACACTGAAGCTTTCTTT. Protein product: CASSPLMGLNTEAFF.

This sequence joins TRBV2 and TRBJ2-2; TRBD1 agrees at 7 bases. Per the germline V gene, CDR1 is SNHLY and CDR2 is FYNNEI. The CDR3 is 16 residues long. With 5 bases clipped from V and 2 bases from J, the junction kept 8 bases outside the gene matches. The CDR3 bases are TGTGCCAGCAGTAAACAGGGGCCTCTAAACACCGGGGAGCTGTTTTTT. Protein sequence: CASSKQGPLNTGELFF.

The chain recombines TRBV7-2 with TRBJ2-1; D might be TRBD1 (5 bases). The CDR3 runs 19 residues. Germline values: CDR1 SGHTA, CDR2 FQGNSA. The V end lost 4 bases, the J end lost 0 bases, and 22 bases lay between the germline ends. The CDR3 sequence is CASSSTIRGYSSSYNEQFF. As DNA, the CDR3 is TGTGCCAGCAGCTCCACGATTAGGGGTTACTCGAGCTCCTACAATGAGCAGTTCTTC.

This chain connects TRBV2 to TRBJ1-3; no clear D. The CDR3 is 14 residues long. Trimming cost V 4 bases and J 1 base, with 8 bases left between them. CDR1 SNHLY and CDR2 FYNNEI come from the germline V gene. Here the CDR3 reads CASSAFLSGNTIYF. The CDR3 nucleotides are TGTGCCAGCAGTGCGTTCCTTTCTGGAAACACCATATATTTT.

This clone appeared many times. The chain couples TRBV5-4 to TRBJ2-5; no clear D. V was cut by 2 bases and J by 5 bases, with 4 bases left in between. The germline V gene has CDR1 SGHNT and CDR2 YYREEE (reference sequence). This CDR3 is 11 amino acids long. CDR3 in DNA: TGTGCCAGCAGCTTTGAGGAGACCCAGTACTTC. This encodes CASSFEETQYF.

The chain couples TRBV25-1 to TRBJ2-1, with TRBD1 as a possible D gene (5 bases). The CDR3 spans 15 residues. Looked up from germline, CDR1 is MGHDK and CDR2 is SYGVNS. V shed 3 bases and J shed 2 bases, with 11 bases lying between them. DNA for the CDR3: TGTGCCAGCAGTGAGGCCAGGGCCCCCTACAATGAGCAGTTCTTC. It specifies CASSEARAPYNEQFF.

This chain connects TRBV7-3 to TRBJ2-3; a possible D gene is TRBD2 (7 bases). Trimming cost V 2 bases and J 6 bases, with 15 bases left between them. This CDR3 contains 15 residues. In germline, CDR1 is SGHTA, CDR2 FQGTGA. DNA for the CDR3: TGTGCCAGCAGCTTAGGGGGGGGCCCCGAGGATACGCAGTATTTT. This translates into CASSLGGGPEDTQYF.

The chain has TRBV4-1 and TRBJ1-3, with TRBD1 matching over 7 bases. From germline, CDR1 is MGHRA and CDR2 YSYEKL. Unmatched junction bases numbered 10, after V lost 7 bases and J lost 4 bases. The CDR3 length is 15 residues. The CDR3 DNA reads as TGCGCCAGCACTCTCGACAGGGCCGACGGAAACACCATATATTTT. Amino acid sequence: CASTLDRADGNTIYF.

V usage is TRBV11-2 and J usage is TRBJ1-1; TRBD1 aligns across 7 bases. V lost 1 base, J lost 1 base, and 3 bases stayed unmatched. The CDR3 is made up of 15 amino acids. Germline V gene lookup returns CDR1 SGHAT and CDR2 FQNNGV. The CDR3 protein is CASSLAGTENTEAFF. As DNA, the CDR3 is TGTGCCAGCAGCTTAGCCGGGACAGAGAACACTGAAGCTTTCTTT.

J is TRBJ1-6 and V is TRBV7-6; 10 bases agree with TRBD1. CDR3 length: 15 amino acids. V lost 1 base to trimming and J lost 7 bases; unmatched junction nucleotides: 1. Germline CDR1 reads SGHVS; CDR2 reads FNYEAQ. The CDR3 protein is CASSLGQGANSPLHF. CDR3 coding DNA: TGTGCCAGCAGCTTAGGACAGGGGGCAAATTCACCCCTCCACTTT.

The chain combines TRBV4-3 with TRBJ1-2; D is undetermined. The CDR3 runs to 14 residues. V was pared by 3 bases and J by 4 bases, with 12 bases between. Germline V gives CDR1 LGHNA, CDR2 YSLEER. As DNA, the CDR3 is TGCGCCAGCAGCCACCTAGGCCAAGGCTATGGCTACACCTTC. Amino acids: CASSHLGQGYGYTF.

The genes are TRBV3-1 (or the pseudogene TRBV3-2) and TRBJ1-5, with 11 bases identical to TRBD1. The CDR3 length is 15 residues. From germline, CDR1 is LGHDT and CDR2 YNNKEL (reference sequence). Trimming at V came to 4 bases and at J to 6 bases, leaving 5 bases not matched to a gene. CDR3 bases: TGTGCCAGCAGCCGGGGACAGGGGGGCGGTCAGCCCCAGCATTTT. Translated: CASSRGQGGGQPQHF.

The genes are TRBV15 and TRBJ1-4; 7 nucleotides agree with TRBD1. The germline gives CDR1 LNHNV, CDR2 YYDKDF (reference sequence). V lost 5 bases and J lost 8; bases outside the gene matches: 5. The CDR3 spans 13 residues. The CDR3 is CATSGYRGEKLFF. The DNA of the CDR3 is TGTGCCACCAGCGGGTACAGGGGCGAAAAACTGTTTTTT.

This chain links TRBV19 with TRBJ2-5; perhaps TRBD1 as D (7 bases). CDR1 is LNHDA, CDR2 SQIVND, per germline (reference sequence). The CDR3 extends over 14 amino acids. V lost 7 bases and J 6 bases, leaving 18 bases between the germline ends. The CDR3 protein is CASTPMEGAQTQYF. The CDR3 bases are TGTGCCAGTACCCCTATGGAGGGGGCGCAGACCCAGTACTTC.

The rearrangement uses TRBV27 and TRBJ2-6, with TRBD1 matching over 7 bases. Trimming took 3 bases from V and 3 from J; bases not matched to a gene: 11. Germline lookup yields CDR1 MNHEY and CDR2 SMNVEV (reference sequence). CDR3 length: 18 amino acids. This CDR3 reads CASSFIGQAFFGANVLTF. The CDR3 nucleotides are TGTGCCAGCAGTTTCATCGGACAGGCCTTTTTTGGGGCCAACGTCCTGACTTTC.

The CDR3 spells CASSLSRDRVAEQYF. In DNA, the CDR3 is TGTGCCAGCAGTTTATCGAGGGACAGGGTGGCCGAGCAGTACTTC. The gene calls are TRBV27 and TRBJ2-7; 9 bases are a match to TRBD1. Germline V gene sequence: CDR1 MNHEY, CDR2 SMNVEV (reference sequence). CDR3 length: 15 residues. V shed 0 bases, J shed 6 bases, and the junction held 6 bases outside the gene matches.

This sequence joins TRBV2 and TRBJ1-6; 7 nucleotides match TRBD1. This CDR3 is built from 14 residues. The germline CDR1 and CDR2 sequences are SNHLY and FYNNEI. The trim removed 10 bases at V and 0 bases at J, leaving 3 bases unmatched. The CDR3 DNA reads TGTGCCAACAGGGACAGCTCCTATAATTCACCCCTCCACTTT. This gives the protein CANRDSSYNSPLHF.

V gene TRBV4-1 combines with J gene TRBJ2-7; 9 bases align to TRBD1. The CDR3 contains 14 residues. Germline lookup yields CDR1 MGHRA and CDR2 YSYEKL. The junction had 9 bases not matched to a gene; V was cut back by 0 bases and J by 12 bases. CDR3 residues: CASSQEEATGGWYF. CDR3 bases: TGCGCCAGCAGCCAAGAGGAGGCCACAGGGGGCTGGTACTTC.

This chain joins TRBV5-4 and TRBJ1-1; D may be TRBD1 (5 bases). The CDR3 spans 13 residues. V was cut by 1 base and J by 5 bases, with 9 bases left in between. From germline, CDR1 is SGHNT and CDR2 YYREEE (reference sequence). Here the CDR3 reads CASSLRGTTEAFF. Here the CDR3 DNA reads TGTGCCAGCAGCTTGCGGGGGACTACTGAAGCTTTCTTT.

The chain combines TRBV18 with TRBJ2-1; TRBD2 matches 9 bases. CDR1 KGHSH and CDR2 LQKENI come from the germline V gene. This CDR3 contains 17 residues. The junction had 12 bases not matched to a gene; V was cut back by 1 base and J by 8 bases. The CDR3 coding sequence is TGTGCCAGCTCACCACGGGCCATTGGCGGGGGGGCCGATGAGCAGTTCTTC. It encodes CASSPRAIGGGADEQFF.

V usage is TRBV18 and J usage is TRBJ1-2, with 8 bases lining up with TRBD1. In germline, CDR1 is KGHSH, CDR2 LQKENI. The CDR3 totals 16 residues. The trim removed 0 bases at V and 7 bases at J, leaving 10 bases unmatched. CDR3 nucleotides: TGTGCCAGCTCACCACCGGGCGAACAGGGGGTAGGTGGCTACACCTTC. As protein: CASSPPGEQGVGGYTF.

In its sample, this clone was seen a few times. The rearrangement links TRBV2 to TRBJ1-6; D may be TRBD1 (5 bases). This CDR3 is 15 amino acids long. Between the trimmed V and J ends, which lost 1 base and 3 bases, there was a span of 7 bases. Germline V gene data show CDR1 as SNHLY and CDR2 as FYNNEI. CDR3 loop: CASSEGTFYNSPLHF. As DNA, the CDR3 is TGTGCCAGCAGTGAAGGGACATTCTATAATTCACCCCTCCACTTT.

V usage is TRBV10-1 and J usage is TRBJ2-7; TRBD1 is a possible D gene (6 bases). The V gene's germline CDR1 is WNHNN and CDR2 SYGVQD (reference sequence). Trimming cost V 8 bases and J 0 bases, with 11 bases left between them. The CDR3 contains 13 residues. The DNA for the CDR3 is TGCGCCAGCCCGCAGGGGAACTCCTACGAGCAGTACTTC. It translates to CASPQGNSYEQYF.

CDR3 in DNA: TGTGCCAGCAGCTTTGGCCGATGGGAGATCCTCCCGCAGTATTTT. Translated: CASSFGRWEILPQYF. This chain links TRBV13 with TRBJ2-3, with a tentative D call TRBD2 (5 bases). The CDR3 loop spans 15 amino acids. Trimming shortened V by 3 bases and J by 10 bases, and 20 bases separated the two germline ends. CDR1 is PRHDT and CDR2 is FYEKMQ in the germline V gene (reference sequence).

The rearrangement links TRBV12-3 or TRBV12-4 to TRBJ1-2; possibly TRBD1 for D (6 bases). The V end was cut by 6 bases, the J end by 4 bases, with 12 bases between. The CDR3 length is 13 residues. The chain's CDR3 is CASSPTGPYGYTF. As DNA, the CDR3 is TGTGCCAGCAGCCCAACAGGGCCCTATGGCTACACCTTC.

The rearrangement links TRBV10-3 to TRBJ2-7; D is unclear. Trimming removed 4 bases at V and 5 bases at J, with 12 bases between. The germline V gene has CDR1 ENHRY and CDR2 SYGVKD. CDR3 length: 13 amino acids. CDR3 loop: CAISVLPFNEQYF. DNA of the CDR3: TGTGCCATCAGTGTACTACCTTTCAACGAGCAGTACTTC.

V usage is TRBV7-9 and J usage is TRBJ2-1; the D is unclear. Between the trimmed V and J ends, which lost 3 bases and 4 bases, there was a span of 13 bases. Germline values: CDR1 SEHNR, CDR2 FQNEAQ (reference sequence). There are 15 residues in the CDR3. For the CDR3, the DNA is TGTGCCAGCAGCTTTGTTCTTACAGAGTACAATGAGCAGTTCTTC. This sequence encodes CASSFVLTEYNEQFF.

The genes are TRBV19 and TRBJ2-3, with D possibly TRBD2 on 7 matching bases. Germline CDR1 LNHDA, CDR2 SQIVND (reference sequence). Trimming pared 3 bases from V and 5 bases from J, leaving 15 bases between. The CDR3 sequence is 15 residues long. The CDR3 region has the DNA TGTGCCAGTAGTATGGTGGGGGGGCCCCGAGATACGCAGTATTTT. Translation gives CASSMVGGPRDTQYF.

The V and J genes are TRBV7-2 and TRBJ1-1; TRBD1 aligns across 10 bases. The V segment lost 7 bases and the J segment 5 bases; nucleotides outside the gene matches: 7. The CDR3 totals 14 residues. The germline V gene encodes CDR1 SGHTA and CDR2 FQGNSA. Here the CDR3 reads CASIRDRGATEAFF. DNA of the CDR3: TGTGCCAGCATAAGGGACAGGGGAGCAACTGAAGCTTTCTTT.

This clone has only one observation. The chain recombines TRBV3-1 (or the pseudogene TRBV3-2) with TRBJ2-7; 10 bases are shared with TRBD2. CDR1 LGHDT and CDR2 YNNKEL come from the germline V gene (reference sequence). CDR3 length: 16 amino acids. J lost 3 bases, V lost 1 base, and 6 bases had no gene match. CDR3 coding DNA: TGTGCCAGCAGCCAAGTATATAGCGGGGGGTTCTACGAGCAGTACTTC. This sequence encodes CASSQVYSGGFYEQYF.